This record covers a single T cell receptor beta chain. What it recognizes is unknown. This sample is drawn from a study of T cells in narcolepsy. Study findings and constraints: Reportedly, autoreactive clonotypes were serially detected in patients' blood but not controls'. In some patient and control memory CD4+ samples, autoreactive clones were absent. Autoreactive HCRT-specific and TRIB2-specific clonotypes were marked in same-patient CSF-versus-blood CD4+ comparisons.

V lost 7 bases and J 4 bases, leaving 14 bases between the germline ends. The CDR3 totals 14 residues. The germline V gene has CDR1 LNHDA and CDR2 SQIVND (reference sequence). Libraries were prepared by immunoSEQ multiplex PCR; TCRdb keeps only in-frame clonotypes and omits some of them. The repertoire consists of under 40,000 clones, with 70% to 80% occurring once and the leading ten covering 0.9% to 1.2%. This clonotype was obtained from a human donor with narcolepsy. The chain employs TRBV19 and TRBJ2-1, with D perhaps TRBD1 (6 bases). Sequenced material: CD45RA- memory CD4+ T cells from PBMCs. The CDR3 DNA reads TGTGCCAGTAAACAGGGTTTTTCATACAATGAGCAGTTCTTC. Its translation is CASKQGFSYNEQFF.